This entry features one T cell receptor beta chain sequence. Its antigen is unidentified. This sample also contains other DNA sequences that code for the same CDR3. CDR3 length: 12 residues. Germline assignment: CDR1 SQVTM and CDR2 ANQGSEA. Trimming stripped 2 bases from V and 3 bases from J, with 8 bases between. Data came from immunoSEQ multiplex PCR; TCRdb stores just in-frame clones and leaves some out. The table lists nearly 500,000 clones, over 60% of them singletons. The source of the sample is a study of shared clonotypes between healthy human individuals. Broader study findings: Only blood was sampled; tissue repertoires likely differ.

The source material was PBMCs. This sequence joins TRBV29-1 and TRBJ2-7, with a possible D match to TRBD2 (5 bases). The TCR was taken from a woman in her thirties or forties in good health. Some clones in this sample may be carry-over from other donors' samples. The CDR3 region has the DNA TGCAGCGTTGAACGGGATAACTACGAGCAGTACTTC. Translation gives CSVERDNYEQYF.